The 32 T cell receptor beta chains in this list originate from one sample, sequenced in a study of blood T cells in healthy people across ages. Alongside a J-beta primer mix, a sample-barcoded 5' primer served in a second PCR lasting about 7 to 11 cycles. In TCRdb, the 5' RACE reads were re-called with MiXCR into one record per CDR3 protein. Here the sample spans about 800,000 distinct CDR3 sequences, 35% to 50% being singletons. Sequenced: blood. The receptors originated from an elderly man in good health.

On this clonotype itself: A read error may explain this, as a much larger clone is one base away. The genes are TRBV20-1 and TRBJ2-5; TRBD2 matches 9 bases. The germline V gene has CDR1 DFQATT and CDR2 SNEGSKA (reference sequence). Trimming took 5 bases from V and 11 from J; bases not matched to a gene: 12. The CDR3 sequence is 13 residues long. CDR3 DNA sequence: TGCAGTGCTGCCGGGACTAGCTGGAATGAGCAGTACTTC. Protein: CSAAGTSWNEQYF.

This chain uses TRBV20-1 with TRBJ1-5; D unresolved. Germline V gene lookup returns CDR1 DFQATT and CDR2 SNEGSKA (reference sequence). CDR3 length: 14 amino acids. Trimming left V 3 bases short and J 5 bases short, with 14 bases between. The CDR3 nucleotides read TGCAGTGCTAGCCCTAGGACTCAATATCAGCCCCAGCATTTT. Translated: CSASPRTQYQPQHF.

The V gene is TRBV9, the J gene TRBJ2-7, with 7 bases that match TRBD2. The germline gives CDR1 SGDLS, CDR2 YYNGEE. Trimming removed 3 bases from V and 0 bases from J; junction bases left unmatched: 6. This CDR3 has 15 residues. The DNA for the CDR3 is TGTGCCAGCAGCGGCGGGGGAACTAGCTCCTACGAGCAGTACTTC. It yields the protein CASSGGGTSSYEQYF.

This clonotype was counted only a few times. The genes are TRBV5-1 and TRBJ2-6; D perhaps matches TRBD1 (6 bases). This CDR3 region has 18 residues. The germline V gene has CDR1 SGHRS and CDR2 YFSETQ. The V gene lost 1 base and the J gene lost 0 bases, with 14 bases spanning the gap. This chain's CDR3 is CASSLSGQISSGANVLTF. As DNA, the CDR3 is TGCGCCAGCAGCTTGTCGGGACAAATTTCCTCTGGGGCCAACGTCCTGACTTTC.

The chain couples TRBV20-1 to TRBJ2-5; a weak D match, TRBD1 (6 bases). CDR3 length: 12 residues. V was pared by 5 bases and J by 6 bases, with 13 bases between. CDR1 and CDR2 (germline): DFQATT, SNEGSKA (reference sequence). The CDR3 sequence is CSAVYREQTQYF. The DNA of the CDR3 is TGCAGTGCTGTATACAGGGAACAGACCCAGTACTTC.

The gene calls are TRBV7-3 and TRBJ2-2; 16 bases fit TRBD2. Per the germline V gene, CDR1 is SGHTA and CDR2 is FQGTGA. V gave up 5 bases and J gave up 6 bases; unmatched junction bases: 3. The CDR3 is made up of 16 amino acids. CDR3 in amino acids: CASSGTSGRASGELFF. The CDR3 DNA reads TGTGCCAGCAGCGGGACTAGCGGGAGGGCTTCCGGGGAGCTGTTTTTT.

This chain links TRBV20-1 with TRBJ2-3; possibly TRBD2 for D (5 bases). Trimming left V 0 bases short and J 2 bases short, with 15 bases between. In germline, CDR1 is DFQATT, CDR2 SNEGSKA (reference sequence). This CDR3 contains 16 residues. The CDR3 spells CSARDFVREYTDTQYF. In nucleotides, the CDR3 is TGCAGTGCTAGAGATTTCGTCCGGGAATACACAGATACGCAGTATTTT.

The rearrangement links TRBV29-1 to TRBJ2-4; a weak D match, TRBD1 (6 bases). The J call is in doubt because the DNA end fits TRBJ2-7 better. Germline V gene data show CDR1 as SQVTM and CDR2 as ANQGSEA. The CDR3 totals 14 residues. For the CDR3, the DNA is TGCAGCGTCGTTCAGGGGCGGGCGAGCTACGAGCAGTACTTC. Translated: CSVVQGRASYEQYF.

In this sample, this clonotype turned up once. The V gene is TRBV7-2, the J gene TRBJ2-3, with D hard to call. CDR1 is SGHTA and CDR2 is FQGNSA in the germline V gene. The CDR3 covers 15 residues. Trimming stripped 5 bases from V and 4 bases from J, with 16 bases between. Here the CDR3 reads CASSRDWSLADTQYF. CDR3 nucleotides: TGTGCCAGCAGCCGAGATTGGAGTCTCGCAGATACGCAGTATTTT.

This clonotype was counted ten times or more. The chain recombines TRBV20-1 with TRBJ2-1; 12 bases are shared with TRBD2. V lost 1 base and J lost 6; bases outside the gene matches: 7. CDR3 length: 16 residues. Germline CDR1 and CDR2: DFQATT and SNEGSKA (reference sequence). CDR3 loop: CSARASTSGRPNEQFF. Written as DNA, the CDR3 is TGCAGTGCTAGAGCCTCGACTAGCGGGAGACCCAATGAGCAGTTCTTC.

As DNA, the CDR3 is TGTGCCACCAGAGCGTTTGTAGACACTGAAGCTTTCTTT. Protein sequence: CATRAFVDTEAFF. The chain combines TRBV27 with TRBJ1-1; no firm D call. Germline CDR1 is MNHEY and CDR2 is SMNVEV (reference sequence). The CDR3 spans 13 residues. The V and J ends lost 10 bases and 3 bases respectively, with 15 bases between them.

This chain joins TRBV7-2 and TRBJ1-2; D may be TRBD1 (5 bases). Germline V gives CDR1 SGHTA, CDR2 FQGNSA. The CDR3 has 14 residues. V lost 3 bases and J 3 bases, leaving 11 bases between the germline ends. CDR3 bases: TGTGCCAGCAGCTTTAGGGACGGTGACTATGGCTACACCTTC. Protein product: CASSFRDGDYGYTF.

The chain uses TRBV20-1 and TRBJ1-2; D unclear. The V end was cut by 3 bases, the J end by 11 bases, with 28 bases between. From germline, CDR1 is DFQATT and CDR2 SNEGSKA (reference sequence). The CDR3 totals 16 residues. The CDR3 loop is CSARDLLGTSRYEYTF. The CDR3 bases are TGCAGTGCTAGGGATCTGTTGGGTACCTCCCGCTATGAATACACCTTC.

This sequence joins TRBV6-6 and TRBJ2-1; tentatively, D is TRBD2 (5 bases). CDR1 MNHNY and CDR2 SVGAGI come from the germline V gene (reference sequence). The CDR3 totals 13 residues. Deletions cut 0 bases from V and 10 bases from J, with 10 bases between. Written as DNA, the CDR3 is TGTGCCAGCAGTTACTCCGCGGGTTGGGAGCAGTTCTTC. Translating it yields CASSYSAGWEQFF.

This clonotype was found a few times. This chain connects TRBV18 to TRBJ2-1, with 10 bases lining up with TRBD2. Looked up from germline, CDR1 is KGHSH and CDR2 is LQKENI. Germline trimming cut 2 bases from V and 10 bases from J; bases unmatched to any gene: 11. This CDR3 is 16 amino acids long. The CDR3 bases are TGTGCCAGCTCACCAGGGACCGCTAGCGGGAGAAACGAGCAGTTCTTC. Translation: CASSPGTASGRNEQFF.

The V gene is TRBV7-3, the J gene TRBJ2-1; 9 bases agree with TRBD2. The germline V gene encodes CDR1 SGHTA and CDR2 FQGTGA. The CDR3 extends over 15 amino acids. V was pared by 2 bases and J by 8 bases, with 7 bases of the junction left unmatched. The CDR3 loop is CASSLLASGVDEQFF. Written as DNA, the CDR3 is TGTGCCAGCAGCTTATTGGCTAGCGGGGTGGATGAGCAGTTCTTC.

The CDR3 sequence: CASIRDRGTTGELFF. The CDR3 DNA is TGTGCCAGCATTCGGGACAGGGGTACCACCGGGGAGCTGTTTTTT. This rearrangement joins TRBV2 to TRBJ2-2; 10 bases fit TRBD1. V lost 7 bases and J lost 4; bases outside the gene matches: 6. Germline V gene lookup returns CDR1 SNHLY and CDR2 FYNNEI. The CDR3 contains 15 residues.

This clonotype has a handful of counts. The rearrangement uses TRBV5-1 and TRBJ2-1; possible D gene TRBD2, 6 bases. Germline values: CDR1 SGHRS, CDR2 YFSETQ. This CDR3 is built from 16 residues. Between the trimmed V and J ends, which lost 0 bases and 8 bases, there was a span of 18 bases. CDR3 DNA: TGCGCCAGCAGCTTGGATCTCCGGGCGGGATGGGATGAGCAGTTCTTC. The encoded protein is CASSLDLRAGWDEQFF.

Notes on this clonotype: One end of the junction fails to match germline, which may point to a read error. V usage is TRBV7-9 and J usage is TRBJ2-1; 13 bases are a match to TRBD2. Germline V gene lookup returns CDR1 SEHNR and CDR2 FQNEAQ (reference sequence). The CDR3 spans 19 residues. The CDR3 DNA reads as TGTGCCTGCAGCTCACAAAAGGGGACTAGCGGGGATCCCTACAATGAGCAGTTCTTC. This codes for CACSSQKGTSGDPYNEQFF. Supplemented by reference TRBV7-9 and TRBJ2-1, the full variable domain reads DTGVSQNPRHKITKRGQNVTFRCDPISEHNRLYWYRQTLGQGPEFLTYFQNEAQLEKSRLLSDRFSAERPKGSFSTLEIQRTEQGDSAMYLCACSSQKGTSGDPYNEQFFGPGTRLTVL.

A remark on this clonotype: The junction departs from the called germline gene at one end, perhaps through a read error. The V and J genes are TRBV5-6 and TRBJ2-5, with D possibly being TRBD2 (6 bases). The CDR3 contains 16 residues. In germline, CDR1 is SGHDT, CDR2 YYEEEE. The CDR3 protein is CASSLDGRPGQETQYF. In DNA, the CDR3 is TGTGCCAGCAGCTTGGATGGGAGGCCGGGGCAAGAGACTCAGTACTTC.

The J gene is TRBJ2-5, the V gene TRBV7-2; D is perhaps TRBD1 (5 bases). The CDR3 length is 14 residues. Germline V CDR1 and CDR2: SGHTA, FQGNSA. The V end was cut by 3 bases, the J end by 5 bases, with 13 bases between. The chain's CDR3 is CASSFQGFGETQYF. The CDR3 nucleotides are TGTGCCAGCAGCTTTCAGGGCTTTGGGGAGACCCAGTACTTC.

The rearrangement links TRBV5-1 to TRBJ2-5; 9 bases are shared with TRBD1. There are 15 residues in the CDR3. V lost 4 bases to trimming and J lost 0 bases; unmatched junction nucleotides: 4. Germline values: CDR1 SGHRS, CDR2 YFSETQ. The CDR3 nucleotides are TGCGCCAGCAGCACCGGGACAGGGTACCAAGAGACCCAGTACTTC. Its protein product is CASSTGTGYQETQYF.

This clonotype was detected only once. The genes are TRBV2 and TRBJ2-2, with 12 bases that match TRBD2. Germline CDR1 SNHLY, CDR2 FYNNEI. CDR3 length: 16 amino acids. With V trimmed by 7 bases and J by 5 bases, 8 bases remained unmatched. CDR3 in amino acids: CASTMTSGRSTGELFF. DNA for the CDR3: TGTGCCAGCACTATGACTAGCGGGAGATCTACCGGGGAGCTGTTTTTT.

This clonotype was observed a few times. CDR3: CASSTDRVTSYEQYF. CDR3 nucleotide sequence: TGTGCCAGCAGCACGGACAGAGTGACATCCTACGAGCAGTACTTC. V gene TRBV2 combines with J gene TRBJ2-7, with D possibly matching TRBD1 (6 bases). Trimming removed 6 bases at V and 1 base at J, with 16 bases between. CDR3 size: 15 residues. The germline CDR1 and CDR2 sequences are SNHLY and FYNNEI.

This clonotype came up many times. The rearrangement uses TRBV28 and TRBJ2-1; TRBD2 is a possible D gene (5 bases). CDR3 length: 15 residues. Looked up from germline, CDR1 is MDHEN and CDR2 is SYDVKM. V was trimmed by 3 bases and J by 6 bases, leaving 15 bases between them. The CDR3 DNA sequence: TGTGCCAGCAGTTTCGTGGGTACTAGAAGCAATGAGCAGTTCTTC. Translating gives CASSFVGTRSNEQFF.

Worth noting for this clonotype: The junction and the germline gene differ at one end; a read error may be behind it. The V call is TRBV6-5, the J call TRBJ2-1; D is unclear. Germline V gene data show CDR1 as MNHEY and CDR2 as SVGAGI. CDR3 length: 14 residues. Here the CDR3 reads CAGSYSNRENEQFF. As DNA, the CDR3 is TGTGCCGGCAGTTACTCGAACAGAGAGAATGAGCAGTTCTTC.

The V call is TRBV2, the J call TRBJ2-3; 12 bases agree with TRBD2. The CDR3 consists of 16 residues. Germline CDR1 reads SNHLY; CDR2 reads FYNNEI. V was clipped by 7 bases and J by 1 base; unmatched bases: 6. The CDR3: CASNRLAGVGTDTQYF. The CDR3 DNA reads as TGTGCCAGCAATCGACTAGCGGGAGTCGGCACAGATACGCAGTATTTT.

A note on this clonotype: This could be a read error, since a much larger clone is one nucleotide away. The chain employs TRBV28 and TRBJ2-7, with D possibly TRBD1 on 5 matching bases. Germline V gene sequence: CDR1 MDHEN, CDR2 SYDVKM. Trimming took off 3 bases at V and 6 bases at J, with 12 bases between the two ends. The CDR3 contains 13 residues. CDR3 in DNA: TGTGCCAGCAGTTTTAGCAGGGTCATCGAGCAGTACTTC. This codes for CASSFSRVIEQYF.

With regard to this clonotype: A much bigger clone sits one base away, suggesting this may be a read error. The chain employs TRBV7-2 and TRBJ1-5, with a tentative D call TRBD1 (6 bases). The CDR3 has 14 amino acids. CDR1 and CDR2 (germline): SGHTA, FQGNSA. Trimming removed 5 bases from V and 6 bases from J, with 14 bases in between. CDR3 region: CASSVGGGAQPQHF. CDR3 nucleotide sequence: TGTGCCAGCAGCGTAGGAGGGGGGGCTCAGCCCCAGCATTTT.

The J gene is TRBJ2-1, the V gene TRBV11-1, with 16 bases fitting TRBD2. The junction had 26 bases not matched to a gene; V was cut back by 5 bases and J by 13 bases. The CDR3 is 21 amino acids. Germline values: CDR1 SGHAT, CDR2 FQDESV (reference sequence). For the CDR3, the DNA is TGTGCCAGCAGCCCGGGACTAGCGGGAGGGCCTATTGGGGGGGAAGGATTGGTACAGTTCTTC. This translates into CASSPGLAGGPIGGEGLVQFF.

Comments on this clonotype: One base away lies a much larger clone, so this may be a sequencing read error. The CDR3 bases are TGCGCCAGCAGCATGGACCCAGGCTATGGCTACACCTTC. Amino acid sequence: CASSMDPGYGYTF. The genes are TRBV5-1 and TRBJ1-2, with D unresolved. The V end was cut by 4 bases, the J end by 4 bases, with 11 bases between. The V gene's germline CDR1 is SGHRS and CDR2 YFSETQ. This CDR3 has 13 amino acids.

The CDR3 region has the DNA TGTGCCAGCAGCTTTGGCAGACCGAACACTGAAGCTTTCTTT. It yields the protein CASSFGRPNTEAFF. The chain couples TRBV7-8 to TRBJ1-1; no clear D gene. The germline V gene encodes CDR1 SGHVS and CDR2 FQNEAQ. Trimming took off 3 bases at V and 1 base at J, with 9 bases between the two ends. This CDR3 contains 14 residues.